The 14 T cell receptor beta chains given below trace back to one sample, sequenced in a study of blood T cell repertoires in COVID-19 (dated by TCRdb to about 2020). The method behind the library was the immunoSEQ multiplex PCR assay. Here the immuneACCESS table is served through TCRdb, limited to in-frame sequences with V and J called. Missing clones are a known gap in these copies; in checked studies unresolved V genes cover under half, and the rest lacks a known reason. The sample table shows around 150,000 clones, and 80% to 90% are seen once. In total, the top ten clones hold about 10% of the sample. The sample taken for sequencing was peripheral blood. The receptors were sampled from a man in his 60s with active or convalescent COVID-19.

The rearrangement joins TRBV14 to TRBJ1-3; D is possibly TRBD1 (6 bases). V shed 5 bases and J shed 1 base, with 12 bases lying between them. The germline V gene encodes CDR1 SGHDN and CDR2 FVKESK. This CDR3 region has 15 residues. The chain's CDR3 is CASSKRTVSGNTIYF. CDR3 DNA: TGTGCCAGCAGCAAGCGGACAGTTTCTGGAAACACCATATATTTT.

This clone was seen only once. The V gene is TRBV14, the J gene TRBJ2-3; D not resolved. Trimming left V 4 bases short and J 4 bases short, with 12 bases between. Germline assignment: CDR1 SGHDN and CDR2 FVKESK. This CDR3 contains 14 residues. The CDR3 loop reads CASSPHPRADTQYF. The CDR3 DNA sequence: TGTGCCAGCAGCCCCCACCCCCGGGCAGATACGCAGTATTTT.

This chain joins TRBV15 and TRBJ2-5; D is unclear. V dropped 1 base and J dropped 4 bases, with 4 bases sitting between them. CDR3 size: 12 residues. CDR1 and CDR2 (germline): LNHNV, YYDKDF (reference sequence). The CDR3 loop is CATSRVRETQYF. The CDR3 nucleotides read TGTGCCACCAGCAGAGTTCGAGAGACCCAGTACTTC.

This clone was detected once. J is TRBJ2-5 and V is TRBV4-3, with D possibly TRBD1 on 5 matching bases. Germline-derived CDR1 and CDR2 are LGHNA and YSLEER. The CDR3 consists of 16 residues. V gave up 1 base and J gave up 7 bases, with 19 bases separating them. Here the CDR3 DNA reads TGCGCCAGCAGCCAAGCTTGGCAGGGCCCACCAAGGACCCAGTACTTC. Its protein is CASSQAWQGPPRTQYF.

The chain carries TRBV6-5 and TRBJ2-2; D gene unclear. The CDR3 has 13 amino acids. The V gene lost 6 bases and the J gene lost 6 bases, with 11 bases spanning the gap. Germline V gene lookup returns CDR1 MNHEY and CDR2 SVGAGI. The CDR3 sequence: CASSFRVAGELFF. The CDR3 nucleotides read TGTGCCAGCAGCTTTAGAGTGGCCGGGGAGCTGTTTTTT.

V and J are TRBV27 and TRBJ2-7, with TRBD1 identical over 8 bases. CDR3 length equals 15 residues. The germline V gene has CDR1 MNHEY and CDR2 SMNVEV (reference sequence). V shed 5 bases, J shed 7 bases, and the junction held 13 bases outside the gene matches. The CDR3 bases are TGTGCCAGCAGTCCACTACGGGACAGGATTTCTGAGCAGTACTTC. It encodes CASSPLRDRISEQYF.

This rearrangement joins TRBV6-5 to TRBJ1-1; maybe TRBD1 (5 bases). The V and J ends lost 8 bases and 4 bases respectively, with 14 bases between them. The CDR3 covers 13 residues. Germline loops: CDR1 MNHEY, CDR2 SVGAGI. The CDR3 sequence: CASWAGRFTEAFF. The CDR3 DNA is TGTGCCAGCTGGGCAGGGAGGTTCACTGAAGCTTTCTTT.

The table lists this clone with a count of one. The genes are TRBV5-6 and TRBJ2-3; 8 bases line up with TRBD2. The CDR3 length is 15 residues. Germline V gene data show CDR1 as SGHDT and CDR2 as YYEEEE. The V gene end was trimmed by 2 bases and the J gene end by 5 bases; junction bases not matched to a gene: 7. The CDR3 spells CASSLVGRDGDTQYF. Written as DNA, the CDR3 is TGTGCCAGCAGCTTAGTCGGGAGGGATGGAGATACGCAGTATTTT.

The rearrangement links TRBV6-2 or TRBV6-3 to TRBJ2-3; a possible D gene is TRBD1 (5 bases). This CDR3 spans 13 amino acids. Between the trimmed V and J ends, which lost 6 bases and 2 bases, there was a span of 9 bases. The germline gives CDR1 MNHEY, CDR2 SVGEGT. Here the CDR3 DNA reads TGTGCCAGCAGCCGACAGTCCACAGATACGCAGTATTTT. Translating it yields CASSRQSTDTQYF.

The chain links TRBV28 to TRBJ1-5, with D possibly matching TRBD1 (5 bases). The CDR3 is 16 residues long. Trimming pared 7 bases from V and 4 bases from J, leaving 20 bases between. Germline CDR1 reads MDHEN; CDR2 reads SYDVKM. CDR3 nucleotides: TGTGCCAGCAACCGCGGGACGTGGGGAATTAATCAGCCCCAGCATTTT. It encodes CASNRGTWGINQPQHF.

This clone was seen only a few times. The rearrangement uses TRBV6-5 and TRBJ2-5; TRBD1 matches 7 bases. The CDR3 covers 14 residues. Trimming cost V 6 bases and J 5 bases; bases outside gene matches: 9. Per the germline V gene, CDR1 is MNHEY and CDR2 is SVGAGI. The CDR3 DNA sequence: TGTGCCAGCAGGGGGACAGCCTGGGAGGAGACCCAGTACTTC. Residues: CASRGTAWEETQYF.

V and J are TRBV28 and TRBJ1-5; TRBD1 matches at 8 bases. The germline CDR1 and CDR2 sequences are MDHEN and SYDVKM. The CDR3 is made up of 18 amino acids. J lost 0 bases, V lost 5 bases, and 12 bases had no gene match. The DNA of the CDR3 is TGTGCCAGCAGTCCGGGCAGGGGGCGGCCTTATAGCAATCAGCCCCAGCATTTT. Protein sequence: CASSPGRGRPYSNQPQHF.

The rearrangement uses TRBV3-1 (or the pseudogene TRBV3-2) and TRBJ2-7; D remains ambiguous. Trimming cost V 4 bases and J 3 bases, with 13 bases left between them. From germline, CDR1 is LGHDT and CDR2 YNNKEL (reference sequence). This CDR3 has 14 residues. The CDR3 loop is CASSPYSSVYEQYF. DNA of the CDR3: TGTGCCAGCAGCCCGTACAGCTCGGTCTACGAGCAGTACTTC.

The V call is TRBV19, the J call TRBJ2-2; 9 bases fit TRBD1. The CDR3 spans 15 residues. Germline CDR1 is LNHDA and CDR2 is SQIVND (reference sequence). The trim removed 6 bases at V and 1 base at J, leaving 3 bases unmatched. CDR3 nucleotides: TGTGCCAGTAGGACGGGACAGGGGAACACCGGGGAGCTGTTTTTT. It encodes CASRTGQGNTGELFF.